The next 11 T cell receptor beta chains were all read from a single sample in a study of Ad26.COV2.S vaccination and SARS-CoV-2 variants (dated by TCRdb to 2020 to 2022). The method behind the library was the immunoSEQ multiplex PCR assay. What TCRdb holds here is the immuneACCESS table cut down to in-frame rearrangements. Part of the clones is not present; checked against another copy, under half of the missing clones reflect an unresolved V gene, and the others are unexplained. This sample lists about 400,000 clones; about 83% were detected once. The ten largest clones capture 7.4% of the sample. Interpreted using the paper, the treatment or condition label stands for: approximately 18 received Ad26.COV2.S at low or high dose, single or two shots; about five received placebo; per-sample allocation not given. For vaccine and placebo recipients, repertoires were sequenced using samples collected on day 63 after the first injection.

The sequenced sample was peripheral blood, obtained in a trial of Ad26.COV2.S vaccine versus placebo. The receptor set was obtained from a person aged 18-60 years who received the Ad26.COV2.S COVID-19 vaccine or a placebo.

The rearrangement uses TRBV19 and TRBJ2-3, with 10 bases aligning to TRBD2. Unmatched junction bases numbered 6, after V lost 5 bases and J lost 7 bases. This CDR3 has 14 amino acids. Germline CDR1 and CDR2: LNHDA and SQIVND (reference sequence). CDR3 nucleotide sequence: TGTGCCAGTAGTCCCAGCGGGAGGGGGTATACGCAGTATTTT. It yields the protein CASSPSGRGYTQYF.

This clone has just a few counts. The chain couples TRBV5-1 to TRBJ1-5; D remains unclear. The V end lost 0 bases, the J end lost 0 bases, and 7 bases lay between the germline ends. The length of the CDR3 is 15 residues. Germline V gene data show CDR1 as SGHRS and CDR2 as YFSETQ. The CDR3 DNA is TGCGCCAGCAGCTTGGACGGAATTAGCAATCAGCCCCAGCATTTT. It specifies CASSLDGISNQPQHF.

V usage is TRBV6-5 and J usage is TRBJ2-5; D is perhaps TRBD2 (6 bases). The CDR3 loop spans 13 amino acids. The ends were cut back, 8 bases at V and 10 bases at J, with 20 bases in the middle. The germline V gene encodes CDR1 MNHEY and CDR2 SVGAGI. The CDR3 DNA reads TGTGCCAGCGCTCAGGAGCTAGCGCAGATCCAGTACTTC. Translation: CASAQELAQIQYF.

The J gene is TRBJ1-2, the V gene TRBV27, with D possibly being TRBD1 (6 bases). With 5 bases removed from V and 5 bases from J, the gap between germline ends came to 18 bases. Per the germline V gene, CDR1 is MNHEY and CDR2 is SMNVEV (reference sequence). There are 15 residues in the CDR3. The CDR3 is CASSPTITGRYGYTF. The CDR3 region has the DNA TGTGCCAGCAGTCCCACCATCACAGGGCGGTATGGCTACACCTTC.

This clone showed up just a few times. The rearrangement joins TRBV14 to TRBJ2-7; 7 bases are a match to TRBD1. The V and J ends lost 1 base and 9 bases, in that order; junction bases with no gene match: 6. Germline CDR1 reads SGHDN; CDR2 reads FVKESK. CDR3 length: 13 amino acids. CDR3 residues: CASSQVRGHRQYF. CDR3 coding DNA: TGTGCCAGCAGCCAAGTGAGGGGGCATCGGCAGTACTTC.

CDR3 sequence: CASSLGAAASNQPQHF. Written as DNA, the CDR3 is TGTGCCAGCAGCTTAGGGGCGGCGGCTAGCAATCAGCCCCAGCATTTT. V gene TRBV7-6 combines with J gene TRBJ1-5; the D is unclear. CDR1 SGHVS and CDR2 FNYEAQ come from the germline V gene. The CDR3 has 16 amino acids. Trimming left V 1 base short and J 0 bases short, with 10 bases between.

The V call is TRBV6-2 or TRBV6-3, the J call TRBJ1-2; tentatively, D is TRBD1 (5 bases). CDR1 and CDR2 from the germline V gene are MNHEY and SVGEGT. The CDR3 loop spans 14 amino acids. V was trimmed by 3 bases and J by 4 bases, leaving 12 bases between them. CDR3 sequence reads: CASSYLTGLYGYTF. The CDR3 DNA is TGTGCCAGCAGTTATCTCACGGGGCTCTATGGCTACACCTTC.

This clone has just a few counts. This chain joins TRBV9 and TRBJ2-2; perhaps TRBD1 as D (5 bases). This CDR3 has 14 amino acids. Germline-derived CDR1 and CDR2 are SGDLS and YYNGEE. V was pared by 5 bases and J by 3 bases, with 11 bases between. CDR3 amino acids: CASRGEPYTGELFF. CDR3 nucleotides: TGTGCCAGCAGAGGGGAACCCTACACCGGGGAGCTGTTTTTT. Using reference TRBV9 and TRBJ2-2 for the parts outside the CDR3, the full variable domain is DSGVTQTPKHLITATGQRVTLRCSPRSGDLSVYWYQQSLDQGLQFLIQYYNGEERAKGNILERFSAQQFPDLHSELNLSSLELGDSALYFCASRGEPYTGELFFGEGSRLTVL.

The chain carries TRBV4-2 and TRBJ2-1; no definite D call. Trimming cost V 4 bases and J 9 bases, with 13 bases left between them. The CDR3 has 13 amino acids. The germline V gene encodes CDR1 LGHNA and CDR2 YNFKEQ. The CDR3 reads CASSPPRSTEQFF. CDR3 coding DNA: TGTGCCAGCAGCCCACCTAGGAGCACTGAGCAGTTCTTC.

The chain links TRBV12-3 or TRBV12-4 to TRBJ1-2; D call uncertain. The CDR3 is made up of 12 amino acids. V lost 7 bases, J lost 4 bases, and 10 bases lay in between. This chain's CDR3 is CASTEITYGYTF. The DNA of the CDR3 is TGTGCCAGCACCGAGATTACCTATGGCTACACCTTC.

The rearrangement links TRBV1 to TRBJ2-2; TRBD2, the table's D call, was not compared with the DNA. TRBV1 corresponds to a pseudogene. The CDR3 has 16 amino acids. This chain's CDR3 is CTSSQVNGENTGELFF. The CDR3, as DNA: TGCACCAGCAGCCAAGTTAACGGTGAGAACACCGGGGAGCTGTTTTTT.